This is a list of T cell receptor beta chains from one sample in a study of blood T cells in healthy people across ages. A single record per CDR3 protein comes from TCRdb applying MiXCR to the 5' RACE reads. The sample lists 780,000 or so distinct CDR3 sequences, roughly 53% seen once, with around 40% in the top ten. Sequenced material: blood. The receptors come from a man older than 75 in good health. CDR3s include the opening cysteine and the closing phenylalanine or tryptophan. The order of the fields is V gene, J gene, CDR3 protein.

>TRBV28|TRBJ2-6
CASIDRVGSGANVLTF
>TRBV12-3/TRBV12-4|TRBJ2-4
CASSPSRAPEIQYF
>TRBV6-1|TRBJ2-3
CASSSGTSGVTKHRYAYF
>TRBV12-3/TRBV12-4|TRBJ1-3
CASSPMDGTISGNTIYF
>TRBV9|-
CASSDSGLAVNEQYF
>TRBV28|TRBJ2-1
CASSLWGEGRNEQFF
>TRBV2|TRBJ1-1
CASSGGRTEAFF
>TRBV3-1|TRBJ1-5
CASSQETGSNQPQHF
>TRBV4-2|TRBJ2-7
CASTRGSGSYEQYF
>TRBV10-3|TRBJ2-5
CAISDGVATGTQYF
>TRBV13|TRBJ1-6
CASSPRDGRSSLHF
>TRBV20-1|TRBJ2-5
CSASGLAGETQYF
>TRBV7-2|TRBJ2-1
CASSTGGASYNEQFF
>TRBV15|TRBJ2-7
CATSRVGTSTYEQYF
>TRBV3-1|TRBJ2-1
CASSHPGTFLWNEQFF
>TRBV18|TRBJ2-2
CASSPPTGLDTGELFF
>TRBV5-1|TRBJ2-3
CASTGDSVDAYF
>TRBV7-2|TRBJ2-7
CASSLGSLAGGYEQYF
>TRBV29-1|TRBJ2-1
CSVDRLDDYNEQFF
>TRBV15|TRBJ2-7
CATSPGGYNEQYF
>TRBV28|-
CATSRGAGGWTQYF
>TRBV7-2|TRBJ2-3
CASSPRQTDTQYF
>TRBV28|TRBJ2-1
CASRITLTSTHEQFF
>TRBV25-1|TRBJ1-5
CASSGTGGHQPQHF
>TRBV7-2|TRBJ2-7
CASSYRERDPYEQYF
>TRBV6-6|TRBJ1-4
CASSYQAPTNEKLFF
>TRBV7-3|TRBJ2-1
CASSPRQNNEQFF
>TRBV28|TRBJ2-3
CASREVADTQYF
>TRBV9|TRBJ2-5
CASSPGQGILETQYF
>TRBV10-2|TRBJ2-2
CASSLLAGGPISNTGELFF
>TRBV25-1|TRBJ1-2
CASAPGGTRHGYTF